This entry is about one T cell receptor beta chain. There are 16 residues in the CDR3. Germline V gene data show CDR1 as KGHSH and CDR2 as LQKENI. The ends were cut back, 1 base at V and 4 bases at J, with 17 bases in the middle. This sample was taken from a study of blood T cell repertoires in COVID-19. Study summary: COVID-19 samples collected from the United States, Italy and Spain covered acute and convalescent phases. Nucleic acid was either cDNA or gDNA, and it came from T cells, B-cell-depleted T cells, or PBMCs.

Per the study methods: Scientists estimated how many nucleated cells there were by amplifying reference gene primers. Only in-frame clones appear in the TCRdb table, and some are missing; sequencing was by immunoSEQ multiplex PCR. V and J calls and clone size are those listed in that table; D and trimming were worked out from the DNA. The sample contains some 220,000 clones, around four fifths of which appear only once. The chain links TRBV18 to TRBJ2-7; TRBD1 might be the D (5 bases). Material: peripheral blood. The sequence was obtained from a woman aged 55-75 years who had recovered from COVID-19. CDR3: CASSPRRQGQPYEQYF. DNA for the CDR3: TGTGCCAGCTCACCACGGCGGCAGGGTCAACCGTACGAGCAGTACTTC.